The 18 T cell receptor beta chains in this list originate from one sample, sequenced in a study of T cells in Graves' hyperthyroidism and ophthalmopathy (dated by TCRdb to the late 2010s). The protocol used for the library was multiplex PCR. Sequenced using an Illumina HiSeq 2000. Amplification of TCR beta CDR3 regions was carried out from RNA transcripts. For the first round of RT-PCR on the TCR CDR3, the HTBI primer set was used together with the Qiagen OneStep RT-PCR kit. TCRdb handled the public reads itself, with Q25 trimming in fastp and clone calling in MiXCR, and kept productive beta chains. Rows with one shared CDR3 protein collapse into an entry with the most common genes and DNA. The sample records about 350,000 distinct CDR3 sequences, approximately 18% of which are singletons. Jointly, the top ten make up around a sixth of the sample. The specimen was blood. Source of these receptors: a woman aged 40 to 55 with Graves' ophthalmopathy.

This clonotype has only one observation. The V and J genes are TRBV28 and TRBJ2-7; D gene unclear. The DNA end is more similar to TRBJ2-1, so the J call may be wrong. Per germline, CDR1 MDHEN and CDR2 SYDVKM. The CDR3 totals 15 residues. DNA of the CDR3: TGTGCCAGCAGAGGACCCAGAGTCGGTTCGGACGAGCAGTTCTTC. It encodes CASRGPRVGSDEQFF.

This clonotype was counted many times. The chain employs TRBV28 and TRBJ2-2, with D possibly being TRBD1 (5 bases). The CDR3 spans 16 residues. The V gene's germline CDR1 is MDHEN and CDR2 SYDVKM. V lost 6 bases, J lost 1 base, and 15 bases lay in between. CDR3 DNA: TGTGCCAGCAGCCGTATCAGGGTCCTGAACACCGGGGAGCTGTTTTTT. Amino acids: CASSRIRVLNTGELFF. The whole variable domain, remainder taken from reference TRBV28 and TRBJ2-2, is DVKVTQSSRYLVKRTGEKVFLECVQDMDHENMFWYRQDPGLGLRLIYFSYDVKMKEKGDIPEGYSVSREKKERFSLILESASTNQTSMYLCASSRIRVLNTGELFFGEGSRLTVL.

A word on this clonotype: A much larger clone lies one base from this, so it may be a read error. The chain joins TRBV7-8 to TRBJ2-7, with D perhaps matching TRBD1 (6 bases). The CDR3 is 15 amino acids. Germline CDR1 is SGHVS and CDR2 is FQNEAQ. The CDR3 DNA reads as TGTGTCAGCAGCTTTGAGACTCCACATCAGGGGGAGCAGTACTTC. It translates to CVSSFETPHQGEQYF.

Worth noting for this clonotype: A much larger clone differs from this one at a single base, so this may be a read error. CDR3 DNA sequence: TGTGCCAGCAGTTACGGACAGAAGGACTACGAGCAGTACTTC. This sequence encodes CASSYGQKDYEQYF. The genes are TRBV6-5 and TRBJ2-7; D possibly corresponds to TRBD1 (6 bases). Germline lookup yields CDR1 MNHEY and CDR2 SVGAGI. The CDR3 extends over 14 amino acids. Trimming left V 2 bases short and J 3 bases short, with 11 bases between.

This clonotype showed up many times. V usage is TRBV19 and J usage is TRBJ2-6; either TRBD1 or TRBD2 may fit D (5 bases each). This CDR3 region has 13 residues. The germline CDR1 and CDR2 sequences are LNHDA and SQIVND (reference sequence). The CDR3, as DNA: TGTGCATCGAGGGGAACTGGGGCCAACGTCCTGACTTTC. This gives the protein CASRGTGANVLTF.

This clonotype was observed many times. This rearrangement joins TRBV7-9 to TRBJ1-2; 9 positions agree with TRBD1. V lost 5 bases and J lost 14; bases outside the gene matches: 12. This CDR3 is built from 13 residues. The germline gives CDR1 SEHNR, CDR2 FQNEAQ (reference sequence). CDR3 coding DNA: TGTGCCAGCAGCCACGGGACAGGGCGAGTGCGGACCTTC. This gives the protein CASSHGTGRVRTF.

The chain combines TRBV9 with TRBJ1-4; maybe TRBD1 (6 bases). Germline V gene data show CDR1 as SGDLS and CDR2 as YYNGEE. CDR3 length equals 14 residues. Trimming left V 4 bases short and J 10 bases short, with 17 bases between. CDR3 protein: CASSPGGAGGKLFF. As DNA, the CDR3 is TGTGCCAGCAGCCCGGGGGGCGCCGGCGGAAAACTGTTTTTT.

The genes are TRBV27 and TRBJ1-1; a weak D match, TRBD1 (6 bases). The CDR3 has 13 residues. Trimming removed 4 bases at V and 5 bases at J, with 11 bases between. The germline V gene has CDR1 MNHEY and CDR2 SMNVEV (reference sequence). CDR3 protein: CASSSAQGTEAFF. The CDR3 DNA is TGTGCCAGCAGTTCCGCCCAGGGGACTGAAGCTTTCTTT.

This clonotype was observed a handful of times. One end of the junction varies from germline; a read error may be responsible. CDR3: CASSSLRTSGKGETQYF. In nucleotides, the CDR3 is TGTGCTAGCAGTTCCCTAAGGACTAGCGGGAAAGGAGAGACCCAGTACTTC. The V call is TRBV28, the J call TRBJ2-5; 12 bases align to TRBD2. The CDR3 contains 17 residues. Per the germline V gene, CDR1 is MDHEN and CDR2 is SYDVKM.

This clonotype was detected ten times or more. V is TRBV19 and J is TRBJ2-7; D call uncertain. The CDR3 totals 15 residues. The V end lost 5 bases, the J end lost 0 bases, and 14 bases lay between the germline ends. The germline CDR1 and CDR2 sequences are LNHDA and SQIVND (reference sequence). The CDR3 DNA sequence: TGTGCCAGTAGTCCCTTTGAGGTCGGCTCCTACGAGCAGTACTTC. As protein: CASSPFEVGSYEQYF.

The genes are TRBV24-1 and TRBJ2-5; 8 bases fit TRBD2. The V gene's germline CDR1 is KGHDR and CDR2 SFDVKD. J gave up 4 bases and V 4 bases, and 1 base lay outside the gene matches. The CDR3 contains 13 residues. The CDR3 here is CATSDAGGETQYF. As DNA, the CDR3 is TGTGCCACCAGTGACGCGGGAGGAGAGACCCAGTACTTC.

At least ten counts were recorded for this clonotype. The CDR3 DNA is TGCAGTGCTAGACCGGGGACTAGAGGAAACATTCAGTACTTC. Encoded protein: CSARPGTRGNIQYF. This chain connects TRBV20-1 to TRBJ2-4, with TRBD2 matching over 8 bases. The germline CDR1 and CDR2 sequences are DFQATT and SNEGSKA (reference sequence). With V trimmed by 2 bases and J by 6 bases, 6 bases remained unmatched. This CDR3 region has 14 residues.

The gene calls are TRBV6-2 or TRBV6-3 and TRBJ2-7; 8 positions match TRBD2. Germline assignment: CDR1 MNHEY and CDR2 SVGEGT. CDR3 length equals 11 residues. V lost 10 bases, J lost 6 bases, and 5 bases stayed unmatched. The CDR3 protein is CATGGQAEQYF. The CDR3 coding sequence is TGTGCCACGGGGGGGCAGGCCGAGCAGTACTTC.

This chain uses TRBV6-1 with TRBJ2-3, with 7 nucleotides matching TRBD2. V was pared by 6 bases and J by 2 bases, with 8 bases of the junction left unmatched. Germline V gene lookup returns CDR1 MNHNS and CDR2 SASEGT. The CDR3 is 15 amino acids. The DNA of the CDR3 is TGTGCCAGCAGAGCCCCTAGCGGAGCCACAGATACGCAGTATTTT. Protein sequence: CASRAPSGATDTQYF.

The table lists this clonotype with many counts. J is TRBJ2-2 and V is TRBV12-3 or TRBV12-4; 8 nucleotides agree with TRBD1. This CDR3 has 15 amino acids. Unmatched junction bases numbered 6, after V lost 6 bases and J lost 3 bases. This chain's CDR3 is CASSSGTGYTGELFF. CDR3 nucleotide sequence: TGTGCCAGCAGCTCCGGGACAGGATACACCGGGGAGCTGTTTTTT.

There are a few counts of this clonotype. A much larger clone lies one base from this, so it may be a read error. CDR3 protein: CVSSRGQGVVKPQHF. CDR3 sequence (DNA): TGTGTCAGCAGTCGGGGACAGGGAGTAGTCAAGCCCCAGCATTTT. V usage is TRBV27 and J usage is TRBJ1-5, with 9 bases identical to TRBD1. The CDR3 length is 15 residues. Germline loops: CDR1 MNHEY, CDR2 SMNVEV (reference sequence).

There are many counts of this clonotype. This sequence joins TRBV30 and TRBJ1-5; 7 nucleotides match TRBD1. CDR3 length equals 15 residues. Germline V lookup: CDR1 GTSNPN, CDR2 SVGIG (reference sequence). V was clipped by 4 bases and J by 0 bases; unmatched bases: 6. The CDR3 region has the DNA TGTGCCTGGAAAAACAGGGGACCTAGCAATCAGCCCCAGCATTTT. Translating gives CAWKNRGPSNQPQHF.

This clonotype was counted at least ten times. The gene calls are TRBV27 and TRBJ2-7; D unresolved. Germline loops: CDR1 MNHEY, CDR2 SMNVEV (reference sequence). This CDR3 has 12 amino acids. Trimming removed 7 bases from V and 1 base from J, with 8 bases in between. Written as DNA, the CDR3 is TGTGCCAGCATGACTCATTCCTACGAGCAGTACTTC. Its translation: CASMTHSYEQYF.